The clone carrying this T cell receptor (beta chain) was observed many times. Its matching antigen is unknown. These data come from a study of CD8 T cells in ankylosing spondylitis. Quantitative barcoded 5'-RACE was used to prepare TCR beta libraries. TCRdb reanalysed the 5' RACE reads using MiXCR and keeps one entry per CDR3 protein. This table holds around 140,000 distinct CDR3 sequences, roughly 11% found once. The ends were cut back, 7 bases at V and 3 bases at J, with 18 bases in the middle. CDR1 is SGHRS, CDR2 YFSETQ, per germline. The CDR3 runs 15 residues. The study, taken as a whole, reports: Within ankylosing spondylitis blood, a TCR beta motif made up of eight highly homologous variants appeared to be characteristic.

This sequence was found in a female donor with ankylosing spondylitis or in good health (not recorded which). The rearrangement uses TRBV5-1 and TRBJ2-3; TRBD2 is a possible D gene (5 bases). Specimen: blood, either unsorted or a sorted T cell fraction (not recorded which). CDR3: CASGPSAEETDTQYF. DNA of the CDR3: TGCGCCAGCGGCCCTTCGGCGGAGGAAACAGATACGCAGTATTTT.